These T cell receptor beta chains were read from a single sample in a study of blood T cell repertoires in COVID-19. TCRdb keeps only in-frame clones here, not all; method: immunoSEQ multiplex PCR. The sample holds about 160,000 clones, around 83% seen once. Sequences were obtained from peripheral blood. The source is a man aged 70-80 years who had recovered from COVID-19. Each CDR3 is given with its conserved first and last residue. Fields, in order: clone size, J gene, D gene, V gene, CDR3 protein, CDR3 DNA. A D gene is named only where the DNA matches it firmly. Only some rows state a clone size, as once, few, many or a class for expanded clones.

clone size: NA; J gene: TRBJ2-1; D gene: TRBD1; V gene: TRBV5-1; CDR3 protein: CASRGQGGNEQFF; CDR3 DNA: TGCGCCAGCAGGGGACAGGGCGGCAATGAGCAGTTCTTC
clone size: NA; J gene: TRBJ1-3; D gene: TRBD1; V gene: TRBV2; CDR3 protein: CASRGTGVGNTIYF; CDR3 DNA: TGTGCCAGCAGGGGGACAGGAGTTGGAAACACCATATATTTT
clone size: NA; J gene: TRBJ2-7; D gene: TRBD1; V gene: TRBV6-6; CDR3 protein: CASSYVTGDEQYF; CDR3 DNA: TGTGCCAGCAGTTACGTGACAGGGGACGAGCAGTACTTC
clone size: few; J gene: TRBJ2-1; D gene: TRBD2; V gene: TRBV6-2/TRBV6-3; CDR3 protein: CASSRLAGGGYEQFF; CDR3 DNA: TGTGCCAGCAGTAGACTAGCGGGAGGGGGCTATGAGCAGTTCTTC
clone size: NA; J gene: TRBJ2-1; D gene: TRBD1; V gene: TRBV6-2/TRBV6-3; CDR3 protein: CASSYDPGQLDNEQFF; CDR3 DNA: TGTGCCAGCAGTTATGATCCGGGACAGTTAGACAATGAGCAGTTCTTC
clone size: NA; J gene: TRBJ2-7; D gene: TRBD2; V gene: TRBV4-1; CDR3 protein: CASSGQTSGRDHEQYF; CDR3 DNA: TGCGCCAGCAGCGGGCAGACTAGCGGGAGGGATCACGAGCAGTACTTC
clone size: few; J gene: TRBJ1-1; D gene: NA; V gene: TRBV7-9; CDR3 protein: CASSGQGNTEAFF; CDR3 DNA: TGTGCCAGCAGCGGTCAGGGTAACACCGAAGCTTTCTTT
clone size: NA; J gene: TRBJ1-1; D gene: NA; V gene: TRBV14; CDR3 protein: CASSQAYPGGAVFTEAFF; CDR3 DNA: TGTGCCAGCAGCCAAGCCTACCCGGGCGGGGCTGTATTTACTGAAGCTTTCTTT
clone size: NA; J gene: TRBJ2-3; D gene: TRBD1; V gene: TRBV10-3; CDR3 protein: CAISGPGQGSRLTDTQYF; CDR3 DNA: TGTGCCATCAGTGGCCCGGGACAGGGGTCGAGACTAACAGATACGCAGTATTTT
clone size: NA; J gene: TRBJ2-7; D gene: NA; V gene: TRBV18; CDR3 protein: CASSPQTGPLSYEQYF; CDR3 DNA: TGTGCCAGCTCACCACAGACAGGCCCCCTCTCCTACGAGCAGTACTTC